This TCR beta chain was obtained from a study of technical replicates of blood from a few donors. The repertoire was sequenced with immunoSEQ multiplex PCR; TCRdb's copy has only in-frame clones and lacks some. The sample has around 80,000 clones, 95% to 98% seen once. The sequence derives from a human donor in good health. Sequenced sample: T cells isolated from PBMCs.

The CDR3, as DNA: TGTGCCAGCAGTCAAGTTGAGCGGGAGCTGTTGGATGAGCAGTTCTTC. Translating it yields CASSQVERELLDEQFF. The rearrangement joins TRBV6-1 to TRBJ2-1; 8 bases are shared with TRBD2. With 5 bases clipped from V and 8 bases from J, the junction kept 14 bases outside the gene matches. The CDR3 has 16 amino acids. The germline V gene has CDR1 MNHNS and CDR2 SASEGT.